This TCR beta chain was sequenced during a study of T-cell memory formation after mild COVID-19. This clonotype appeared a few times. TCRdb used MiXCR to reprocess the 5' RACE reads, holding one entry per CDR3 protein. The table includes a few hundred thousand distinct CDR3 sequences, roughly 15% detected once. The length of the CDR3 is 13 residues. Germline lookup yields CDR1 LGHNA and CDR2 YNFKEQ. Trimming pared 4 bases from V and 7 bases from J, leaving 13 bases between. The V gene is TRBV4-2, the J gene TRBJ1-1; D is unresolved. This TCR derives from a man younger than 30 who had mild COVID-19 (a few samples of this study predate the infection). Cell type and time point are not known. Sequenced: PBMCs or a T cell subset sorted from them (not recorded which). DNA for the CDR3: TGTGCCAGCAGCCCAGGAATGAGAGTTGAAGCTTTCTTT. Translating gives CASSPGMRVEAFF.